This T cell receptor beta chain was retrieved from a study of identical twins. Study results and caveats: Modelling underestimated the level of out-of-frame TCR alpha sharing observed in monozygotic twins. Low generation-probability sequences were in excess among twin-shared out-of-frame alpha sequences.

Of note for this clonotype: No antigen is known for it.

The CDR3 loop spans 15 amino acids. The V gene lost 5 bases and the J gene lost 6 bases, with 16 bases spanning the gap. Germline-derived CDR1 and CDR2 are SEHNR and FQNEAQ (reference sequence). In TCRdb, the 5' RACE reads were re-called with MiXCR into one record per CDR3 protein. Here the sample spans about 220,000 distinct CDR3 sequences, around 7.6% being singletons. These data were likewise used in another study, on yellow fever vaccine responses in identical twins. That source reports: Reported findings indicate that twins' vaccine T cell responses seemed partially convergent, partially personalized.

The V call is TRBV7-9, the J call TRBJ2-2; D perhaps matches TRBD2 (6 bases). The specimen sequenced was CD8+ T cells sorted from blood. The origin of this receptor is a woman between 18 and 29 years old in good health. The CDR3 DNA sequence: TGTGCCAGCAGCCCCCTACTAGCTCGGGCCGGGGAGCTGTTTTTT. It translates to CASSPLLARAGELFF.